These 10 T cell receptor beta chains came from one sample sequenced in a study of blood T cells in healthy people across ages. Primed by a sample-barcoded 5' primer and a J-beta primer mix, a second PCR proceeded for about 6 to 11 cycles. Each CDR3 protein is one row after TCRdb ran MiXCR on the 5' RACE reads. Seen here are 780,000 or so distinct CDR3 sequences, around 25% observed once, and the top ten hold roughly 3.5%. These data are also associated with another study on T cells of mothers and their children.

The sample comprised blood. The source of these receptors is a boy between 5 and 17 years old in good health.

This clonotype was counted between two and nine times. The genes are TRBV29-1 and TRBJ2-5; D uncertain. Trimming cost V 7 bases and J 1 base, with 10 bases left between them. CDR1 and CDR2 from the germline V gene are SQVTM and ANQGSEA. The CDR3 is 12 amino acids. CDR3 sequence (DNA): TGCAGCGCCGAAGGGCTCCAAGAGACCCAGTACTTC. Amino acids: CSAEGLQETQYF. The complete variable domain, with remaining parts taken from reference TRBV29-1 and TRBJ2-5, reads SAVISQKPSRDICQRGTSLTIQCQVDSQVTMMFWYRQQPGQSLTLIATANQGSEATYESGFVIDKFPISRPNLTFSTLTVSNMSPEDSSIYLCSAEGLQETQYFGPGTRLLVL.

V and J are TRBV4-1 and TRBJ2-7, with 10 bases that match TRBD2. V was clipped by 0 bases and J by 2 bases; unmatched bases: 10. This CDR3 is 18 amino acids long. Germline loops: CDR1 MGHRA, CDR2 YSYEKL. DNA for the CDR3: TGCGCCAGCAGCCAAGATGCAATCGGACTAGCGGAAACCTACGAGCAGTACTTC. Residues: CASSQDAIGLAETYEQYF.

There are many counts of this clonotype. This rearrangement joins TRBV7-3 to TRBJ2-1, with D possibly TRBD1 on 5 matching bases. V lost 2 bases to trimming and J lost 1 base, with 9 bases between them. This CDR3 contains 15 residues. Germline CDR1 and CDR2: SGHTA and FQGTGA. The CDR3, as DNA: TGTGCCAGCAGCTTACAGGGATCATCCTACAATGAGCAGTTCTTC. Its translation: CASSLQGSSYNEQFF.

The V gene is TRBV5-1, the J gene TRBJ2-1, with 7 bases lining up with TRBD1. Germline CDR1 is SGHRS and CDR2 is YFSETQ. This CDR3 region has 13 residues. V lost 3 bases, J lost 9 bases, and 6 bases stayed unmatched. CDR3 loop: CASSSGQYSEQFF. In DNA, the CDR3 is TGCGCCAGCAGCTCGGGACAGTATTCTGAGCAGTTCTTC.

The rearrangement joins TRBV4-3 to TRBJ2-7; D is unclear. The CDR3 runs 15 residues. The V and J ends lost 0 bases and 0 bases respectively, with 9 bases between them. Germline V gene lookup returns CDR1 LGHNA and CDR2 YSLEER. CDR3 coding DNA: TGCGCCAGCAGCCAAGACAGGAGCATCTCCTACGAGCAGTACTTC. It codes for CASSQDRSISYEQYF.

This clonotype was seen only a few times. The chain carries TRBV29-1 and TRBJ2-1, with 9 nucleotides matching TRBD2. The J call is uncertain, as TRBJ2-5 better fits the DNA end. CDR1 SQVTM and CDR2 ANQGSEA come from the germline V gene. This CDR3 contains 15 residues. As DNA, the CDR3 is TGCAGCGTTGAAGATTGGGCTAGCGGGGATGGGACCCAGTACTTC. It translates to CSVEDWASGDGTQYF.

This clonotype has a handful of counts. J is TRBJ2-3 and V is TRBV28, with 10 bases matching TRBD2. Germline lookup yields CDR1 MDHEN and CDR2 SYDVKM. V gave up 2 bases and J gave up 1 base; unmatched junction bases: 3. The CDR3 loop spans 16 amino acids. The CDR3: CASSLQGTSGTDTQYF. As DNA, the CDR3 is TGTGCCAGCAGTTTACAAGGGACTAGCGGCACAGATACGCAGTATTTT.

The gene calls are TRBV11-1 and TRBJ2-1; 9 bases map to TRBD2. CDR1 and CDR2 from the germline V gene are SGHAT and FQDESV (reference sequence). The CDR3 covers 14 residues. Trimming cost V 1 base and J 9 bases; bases outside gene matches: 4. This chain's CDR3 is CASSLGPAGGEQFF. DNA for the CDR3: TGTGCCAGCAGCTTAGGTCCAGCGGGAGGTGAGCAGTTCTTC.

This clonotype was observed many times. The chain employs TRBV13 and TRBJ2-5; 11 bases agree with TRBD1. The length of the CDR3 is 16 residues. The germline V gene has CDR1 PRHDT and CDR2 FYEKMQ (reference sequence). The junction had 9 bases not matched to a gene; V was cut back by 5 bases and J by 4 bases. Here the CDR3 reads CASSPRTGGSGETQYF. CDR3 coding DNA: TGTGCCAGCAGCCCCCGGACAGGGGGCTCAGGAGAGACCCAGTACTTC.

This clonotype has more than one count but fewer than ten. CDR3 region: CASRIGGATDTQYF. CDR3 nucleotides: TGTGCCAGCAGGATCGGGGGGGCGACAGATACGCAGTATTTT. The rearrangement joins TRBV28 to TRBJ2-3; 8 positions match TRBD2. With V trimmed by 6 bases and J by 3 bases, 5 bases remained unmatched. The germline V gene has CDR1 MDHEN and CDR2 SYDVKM. CDR3 length: 14 amino acids.